The source of this T cell receptor (beta chain) is a study of T-cell reconstitution after alpha-beta-depleted transplantation in children. General study findings and limits: Elevated TCRbeta diversity at day 60 was traced, in some patients, to surviving recipient T cells and thymic progenitors. Counts and diversity of T cells one year after transplant came mostly from newly produced T cells. Several hundred expanded graft clones reportedly were the source of alpha-beta T cells about two months after transplant.

On this clonotype: Its cognate antigen is unknown.

The CDR3 is made up of 15 amino acids. The germline V gene encodes CDR1 MNHNS and CDR2 SASEGT. Trimming took 6 bases from V and 4 from J, leaving 18 bases between them. For TCRbeta, the library was prepared with unique molecular identifiers. From the PCR reads, TCRdb called clonotypes with MiXCR, one entry per CDR3 protein. The sample shows 580,000 or so distinct CDR3 sequences, around 23% of them seen only once. The chain is built from TRBV6-1 and TRBJ1-1; the D gene is possibly TRBD1 (6 bases). The clonotype comes from a boy in the first two years of life who had a stem cell transplant for acute myeloid leukemia, so the T cells may come from the graft donor. The sample in question was PBMCs, mostly from graft donor cells, obtained 360 days after TCRalphabeta/CD19-depleted stem cell transplant. As DNA, the CDR3 is TGTGCCAGCAGAATTGAGGGGGGACGGGGCACTGAAGCTTTCTTT. It encodes CASRIEGGRGTEAFF.